This T cell receptor beta chain stems from a study of blood T cells in healthy people across ages. Points from the study as a whole: Per million T cells, TCR beta diversity dropped about linearly as age rose. Naive and antigen-experienced cells could not be conclusively compared, given unsorted PBMCs.

A few counts support this clonotype. Its specificity is unknown. The CDR3 has 12 residues. V shed 5 bases, J shed 14 bases, and the junction held 9 bases outside the gene matches. CDR1 LGHNT and CDR2 FRNRAP come from the germline V gene. PCR was performed a second time for about 7 to 11 cycles using a sample-barcoded 5' primer and a J-beta primer mix. TCRdb fed the 5' RACE reads into MiXCR, producing one record per CDR3 protein. The sample carries fewer than 950,000 distinct CDR3 sequences, approximately 55% recorded once. The source is an elderly man in good health. This chain uses TRBV12-5 with TRBJ2-3, with 8 positions matching TRBD2. Source material: blood. CDR3 loop: CASGLLAGYAYF. CDR3 DNA sequence: TGTGCTAGTGGTCTTTTAGCGGGATACGCGTATTTT.